The present T cell receptor beta chain was sequenced within a study of metastatic and nonmetastatic thyroid tumors. Across the whole study: Peripheral blood and tumor or nodule samples from malignant and benign thyroid patients were compared.

Per the authors' pipeline: It was from CDR3 differences across clinicopathological groups that a distant-metastasis classifier for papillary thyroid cancer was built. TCRdb reprocessed the PCR reads via MiXCR. These V and J calls rely on TCRdb rather than the paper's analysis. The table records about 19,000 clones, more than 20% of them present only once. Thyroid surgery was preceded by no treatment in any patient. V dropped 7 bases and J dropped 9; count of bases not matched to a gene: 15. The CDR3 is made up of 15 amino acids. Germline CDR1 MNHEY, CDR2 SVGEGT. This receptor was identified in a male donor with papillary thyroid cancer or a benign thyroid nodule (not recorded which). Some clones in this sample may be carry-over from other donors' samples. The sample comprised blood. The chain has TRBV6-2 or TRBV6-3 and TRBJ1-5; the match to TRBD1 covers 7 bases. The CDR3: CASIDPGTVNRPQHF. The CDR3 DNA is TGTGCCAGCATCGATCCGGGGACAGTGAATAGGCCCCAGCATTTT.